Here is one T cell receptor beta chain with its context. The antigen is not known. This sample is part of a study of cytomegalovirus exposure and HLA in healthy donors. Overall study findings and caveats: A few CMV-associated chains proved CMV antigen-specific in vitro. Generally TCR sequences proved uncommon, though certain public TCRs appeared in numerous donors. There were about 160 TCR beta chains listed as cytomegalovirus-associated.

Clones were read by immunoSEQ multiplex PCR, and TCRdb kept only the in-frame ones, dropping some. The repertoire includes some 110,000 clones, approximately 88% of them detected once, and about 1.8% sits in the top ten. While the first cohort had over 650 subjects, the donors belonged to the separate validation cohort of about 130 subjects. The sequencing input was PBMCs. The sequence came from a man aged 18 to 35 in good health and CMV-seronegative.

In DNA form, the CDR3 reads TGCAGCGTTGAAGTTCTAGCGCTTTACACAGATACGCAGTATTTT. Amino acid sequence: CSVEVLALYTDTQYF. This sequence joins TRBV29-1 and TRBJ2-3; D is possibly TRBD2 (6 bases). V was pared by 1 base and J by 2 bases, with 13 bases between. The germline V gene has CDR1 SQVTM and CDR2 ANQGSEA. This CDR3 contains 15 residues.